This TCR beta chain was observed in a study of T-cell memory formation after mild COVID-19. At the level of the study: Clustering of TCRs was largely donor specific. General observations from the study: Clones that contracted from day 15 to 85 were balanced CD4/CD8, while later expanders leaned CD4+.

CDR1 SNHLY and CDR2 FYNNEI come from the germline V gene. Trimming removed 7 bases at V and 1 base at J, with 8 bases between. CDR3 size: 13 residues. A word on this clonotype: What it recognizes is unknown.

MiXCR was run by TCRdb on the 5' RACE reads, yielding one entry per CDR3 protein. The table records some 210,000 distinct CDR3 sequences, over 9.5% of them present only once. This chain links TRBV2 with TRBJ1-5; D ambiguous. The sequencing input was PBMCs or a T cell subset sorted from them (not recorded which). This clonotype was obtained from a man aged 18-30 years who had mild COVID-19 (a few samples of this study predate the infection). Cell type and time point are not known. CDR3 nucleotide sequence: TGTGCCAGCAAGAGTGAGAGCAATCAGCCCCAGCATTTT. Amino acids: CASKSESNQPQHF.